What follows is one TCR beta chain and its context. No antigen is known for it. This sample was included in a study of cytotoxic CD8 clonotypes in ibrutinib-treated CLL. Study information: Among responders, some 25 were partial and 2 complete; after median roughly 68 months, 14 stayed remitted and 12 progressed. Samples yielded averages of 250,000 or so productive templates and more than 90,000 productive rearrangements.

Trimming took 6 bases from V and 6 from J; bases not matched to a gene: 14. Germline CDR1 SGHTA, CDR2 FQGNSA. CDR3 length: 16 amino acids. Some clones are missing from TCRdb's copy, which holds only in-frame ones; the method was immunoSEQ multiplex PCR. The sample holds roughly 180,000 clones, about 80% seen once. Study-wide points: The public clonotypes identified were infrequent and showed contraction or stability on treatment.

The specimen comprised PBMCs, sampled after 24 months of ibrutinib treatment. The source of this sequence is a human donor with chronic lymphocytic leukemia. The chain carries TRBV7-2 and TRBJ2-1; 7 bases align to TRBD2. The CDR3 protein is CASSFPGAGVLNEQFF. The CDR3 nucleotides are TGTGCCAGCAGTTTTCCCGGGGCGGGGGTCCTCAATGAGCAGTTCTTC.